The rows below give T cell receptor beta chains drawn from one sample of a study of breast tumors, draining lymph nodes, adjacent tissues. MiXCR, applied by TCRdb to the multiplex PCR reads, yields one record per CDR3 protein. There are 75,000 to 100,000 distinct CDR3 sequences in the sample; roughly a fifth occur only once, and 2% to 3% lies in the top ten. The sample comprised axillary lymph node tissue. These receptors were taken from a female donor with breast cancer. Some clones in this sample may be carry-over from other donors' samples. Each CDR3 is given with its conserved first and last residue. A D gene is named only where the DNA matches it firmly. Expanded clones are given a class, and other clones once, few, many or no size at all.

v_call: TRBV4-3; j_call: TRBJ2-1; clone_size: many; d_call: -; cdr3_aa: CASSRLTSRYNEQFF; cdr3_nt: TGCGCCAGCAGCCGACTCACTAGCAGGTACAATGAGCAGTTCTTC
v_call: TRBV11-1; j_call: TRBJ2-3; clone_size: -; d_call: -; cdr3_aa: CASSLHKSTDRQYF; cdr3_nt: TGTGCCAGCAGCTTACATAAGTCCACAGATAGGCAGTATTTT
v_call: TRBV29-1; j_call: TRBJ2-3; clone_size: many; d_call: TRBD2; cdr3_aa: CSVTEGLAFTDTQYF; cdr3_nt: TGCAGCGTTACGGAGGGACTAGCGTTCACGGATACGCAGTATTTT
v_call: TRBV7-3; j_call: TRBJ2-3; clone_size: many; d_call: -; cdr3_aa: CASSLAGLTDTQYF; cdr3_nt: TGTGCCAGCAGCTTAGCGGGTCTCACAGATACGCAGTATTTT
v_call: TRBV29-1; j_call: TRBJ2-5; clone_size: many; d_call: TRBD2; cdr3_aa: CSVFGQSGRAPETQYF; cdr3_nt: TGCAGCGTTTTCGGGCAGAGCGGGAGGGCCCCAGAGACCCAGTACTTC
v_call: TRBV12-3/TRBV12-4; j_call: TRBJ2-1; clone_size: few; d_call: -; cdr3_aa: CASSVEEGWAPGFF; cdr3_nt: TGTGCCAGCAGTGTCGAAGAAGGATGGGCCCCTGGGTTCTTC
v_call: TRBV28; j_call: TRBJ1-6; clone_size: many; d_call: -; cdr3_aa: CASKLGTGNSPLHF; cdr3_nt: TGTGCCAGCAAATTGGGTACAGGGAATTCACCCCTCCACTTT
v_call: TRBV6-1; j_call: TRBJ1-6; clone_size: many; d_call: -; cdr3_aa: CASSQPGALHF; cdr3_nt: TGTGCCAGCAGTCAGCCGGGAGCCCTCCACTTT
v_call: TRBV12-3/TRBV12-4; j_call: TRBJ2-2; clone_size: many; d_call: TRBD2; cdr3_aa: CASTPTTSGMTGELFF; cdr3_nt: TGTGCCAGCACACCGACGACTAGCGGGATGACCGGGGAGCTGTTTTTT
v_call: TRBV6-1; j_call: TRBJ2-3; clone_size: few; d_call: -; cdr3_aa: CASSANVGVTDTQYF; cdr3_nt: TGTGCCAGCAGTGCTAACGTGGGAGTCACAGATACGCAGTATTTT
v_call: TRBV27; j_call: TRBJ2-1; clone_size: -; d_call: -; cdr3_aa: CASTPGGGRNEQFF; cdr3_nt: TGTGCCAGCACCCCCGGTGGAGGAAGGAATGAGCAGTTCTTC
v_call: TRBV7-2; j_call: TRBJ1-3; clone_size: many; d_call: -; cdr3_aa: CASSLEAAFSGNTIYF; cdr3_nt: TGTGCCAGCAGCTTAGAGGCGGCCTTCTCTGGAAACACCATATATTTT
v_call: TRBV6-1; j_call: TRBJ2-7; clone_size: many; d_call: TRBD1; cdr3_aa: CASTPGTVDYEQYF; cdr3_nt: TGTGCCAGCACTCCTGGGACAGTGGACTACGAGCAGTACTTC
v_call: TRBV6-1; j_call: TRBJ2-1; clone_size: many; d_call: -; cdr3_aa: CASSDGQYNEQFF; cdr3_nt: TGTGCCAGCAGTGACGGACAGTACAATGAGCAGTTCTTC
v_call: TRBV10-3; j_call: TRBJ2-5; clone_size: many; d_call: TRBD2; cdr3_aa: CAIGREGGETQYF; cdr3_nt: TGTGCCATCGGGCGGGAGGGAGGTGAGACCCAGTACTTC
v_call: TRBV14; j_call: TRBJ1-6; clone_size: many; d_call: -; cdr3_aa: CASSQETGRSPLHF; cdr3_nt: TGTGCCAGCAGCCAAGAAACAGGGAGGTCACCCCTCCACTTT
v_call: TRBV28; j_call: TRBJ2-7; clone_size: -; d_call: -; cdr3_aa: CASRSGTDSYEQYF; cdr3_nt: TGTGCCAGCAGGTCCGGGACGGACTCCTACGAGCAGTACTTC
v_call: TRBV18; j_call: TRBJ2-7; clone_size: -; d_call: TRBD1; cdr3_aa: CASPLSPDRGWEQYF; cdr3_nt: TGTGCCAGCCCACTTTCCCCGGACAGGGGATGGGAGCAGTACTTC
v_call: TRBV19; j_call: TRBJ1-5; clone_size: many; d_call: TRBD1; cdr3_aa: CASSTTDRGSRNQPQHF; cdr3_nt: TGTGCCAGTAGTACCACCGACAGGGGGAGTCGCAATCAGCCCCAGCATTTT
v_call: TRBV6-1; j_call: TRBJ1-6; clone_size: many; d_call: -; cdr3_aa: CASSEGDYYNSPLHF; cdr3_nt: TGTGCCAGCAGTGAGGGAGATTATTATAATTCACCCCTCCACTTT
v_call: TRBV6-1; j_call: TRBJ2-3; clone_size: many; d_call: TRBD2; cdr3_aa: CASSESGGVDTQYF; cdr3_nt: TGTGCCAGCAGTGAGAGCGGGGGGGTAGATACGCAGTATTTT
v_call: TRBV4-2; j_call: TRBJ2-7; clone_size: many; d_call: TRBD1; cdr3_aa: CASSQEGQGGYEQYF; cdr3_nt: TGTGCCAGCAGCCAAGAGGGACAGGGGGGGTACGAGCAGTACTTC
v_call: TRBV2; j_call: TRBJ2-2; clone_size: many; d_call: TRBD2; cdr3_aa: CASSATSGSHTGELFF; cdr3_nt: TGTGCCAGCAGTGCTACTAGCGGGAGTCACACCGGGGAGCTGTTTTTT
v_call: TRBV9; j_call: TRBJ1-6; clone_size: many; d_call: -; cdr3_aa: CASSVGTSGSPLHF; cdr3_nt: TGTGCCAGCAGCGTAGGGACTAGTGGGTCACCCCTCCACTTT
v_call: TRBV7-9; j_call: TRBJ1-1; clone_size: -; d_call: -; cdr3_aa: CASSQTPVLNTEAFF; cdr3_nt: TGTGCCAGCAGCCAAACCCCGGTCTTGAACACTGAAGCTTTCTTT
v_call: TRBV28; j_call: TRBJ2-7; clone_size: -; d_call: -; cdr3_aa: CASSFGGPYEQYF; cdr3_nt: TGTGCCAGCAGTTTCGGCGGGCCCTACGAGCAGTACTTC
v_call: TRBV7-3; j_call: TRBJ1-6; clone_size: many; d_call: TRBD1; cdr3_aa: CASSSTGGRNSPLHF; cdr3_nt: TGTGCCAGCAGCTCGACAGGGGGCAGGAATTCACCCCTCCACTTT
v_call: TRBV2; j_call: TRBJ2-7; clone_size: many; d_call: TRBD2; cdr3_aa: CASMSGGPPYEQYF; cdr3_nt: TGTGCCAGCATGTCGGGAGGGCCACCTTACGAGCAGTACTTC
v_call: TRBV6-1; j_call: TRBJ2-7; clone_size: many; d_call: -; cdr3_aa: CASSELGVEQYF; cdr3_nt: TGTGCCAGCAGTGAATTGGGGGTCGAGCAGTACTTC
v_call: TRBV10-1; j_call: TRBJ2-7; clone_size: -; d_call: TRBD1; cdr3_aa: CASSETGDYEQYF; cdr3_nt: TGCGCCAGCAGTGAGACAGGGGACTACGAGCAGTACTTC
v_call: TRBV24-1; j_call: TRBJ1-5; clone_size: many; d_call: -; cdr3_aa: CATSAGTLGNQPQHF; cdr3_nt: TGTGCCACCAGTGCGGGGACGTTGGGCAATCAGCCCCAGCATTTT
v_call: TRBV6-2/TRBV6-3; j_call: TRBJ2-1; clone_size: many; d_call: -; cdr3_aa: CASSYSTGLLNNEQFF; cdr3_nt: TGTGCCAGCAGTTACTCGACTGGGCTTTTGAACAATGAGCAGTTCTTC
v_call: TRBV4-2; j_call: TRBJ2-3; clone_size: many; d_call: -; cdr3_aa: CASSPSGLFTDTQYF; cdr3_nt: TGTGCCAGCAGCCCTTCCGGACTGTTCACAGATACGCAGTATTTT
v_call: TRBV2; j_call: TRBJ2-2; clone_size: many; d_call: TRBD2; cdr3_aa: CASSGLAGGSGAGELFF; cdr3_nt: TGTGCCAGCAGTGGACTAGCGGGAGGTTCCGGGGCCGGGGAGCTGTTTTTT
v_call: TRBV20-1; j_call: TRBJ2-2; clone_size: many; d_call: -; cdr3_aa: CSAMLGGNTGELFF; cdr3_nt: TGCAGTGCTATGTTGGGAGGGAACACCGGGGAGCTGTTTTTT
v_call: TRBV6-4; j_call: TRBJ1-2; clone_size: many; d_call: TRBD1; cdr3_aa: CASSEISGQGPYGYTF; cdr3_nt: TGTGCCAGCAGTGAGATTTCCGGACAGGGACCCTATGGCTACACCTTC
v_call: TRBV9; j_call: TRBJ2-1; clone_size: many; d_call: TRBD2; cdr3_aa: CASSALGDYNNEQFF; cdr3_nt: TGTGCCAGCAGCGCCTTGGGGGACTACAACAATGAGCAGTTCTTC
v_call: TRBV10-3; j_call: TRBJ2-7; clone_size: many; d_call: -; cdr3_aa: CAISEGGEPFYEQYF; cdr3_nt: TGTGCCATCAGTGAAGGGGGGGAGCCTTTCTACGAGCAGTACTTC
v_call: TRBV9; j_call: TRBJ1-1; clone_size: -; d_call: -; cdr3_aa: CASSVGHRVTEAFF; cdr3_nt: TGTGCCAGCAGCGTAGGACACAGGGTGACTGAAGCTTTCTTT
v_call: TRBV6-5; j_call: TRBJ2-7; clone_size: many; d_call: -; cdr3_aa: CASSYTLTSSYEQYF; cdr3_nt: TGTGCCAGCAGTTACACCTTGACTAGCTCCTACGAGCAGTACTTC
v_call: TRBV2; j_call: TRBJ2-7; clone_size: many; d_call: -; cdr3_aa: CASSVDRSYEQYF; cdr3_nt: TGTGCCAGCAGTGTTGACAGATCCTACGAGCAGTACTTC
v_call: TRBV2; j_call: TRBJ1-4; clone_size: many; d_call: -; cdr3_aa: CASRQGFSTNEKLFF; cdr3_nt: TGTGCCAGCAGACAGGGATTCTCAACTAATGAAAAACTGTTTTTT
v_call: TRBV20-1; j_call: TRBJ1-5; clone_size: -; d_call: -; cdr3_aa: CSAPRGSNQPQHF; cdr3_nt: TGCAGTGCTCCCAGGGGCAGCAATCAGCCCCAGCATTTT
v_call: TRBV5-6; j_call: TRBJ2-1; clone_size: -; d_call: TRBD2; cdr3_aa: CASSRWGGRVGNEQFF; cdr3_nt: TGTGCCAGCAGCCGTTGGGGCGGGAGGGTGGGTAATGAGCAGTTCTTC
v_call: TRBV12-1; j_call: TRBJ2-7; clone_size: many; d_call: -; cdr3_aa: CASSPSACGQGKVQYF; cdr3_nt: TGTGCCAGCAGCCCGTCCGCCTGCGGGCAGGGGAAGGTGCAGTACTTC
v_call: TRBV15; j_call: TRBJ2-5; clone_size: -; d_call: TRBD1; cdr3_aa: CATSSVGDRGQTQYF; cdr3_nt: TGTGCCACCAGCAGCGTAGGGGACAGGGGCCAGACCCAGTACTTC
v_call: TRBV6-1; j_call: TRBJ2-5; clone_size: few; d_call: TRBD1; cdr3_aa: CASSSSSPFSRAGGETQYF; cdr3_nt: TGTGCCAGCAGTTCGTCCTCTCCCTTTTCCCGGGCAGGGGGTGAGACCCAGTACTTC
v_call: TRBV5-1; j_call: TRBJ1-3; clone_size: many; d_call: TRBD1; cdr3_aa: CASSKETGVSGNTIYF; cdr3_nt: TGCGCCAGCAGTAAAGAAACAGGGGTCTCTGGAAACACCATATATTTT
v_call: TRBV20-1; j_call: TRBJ2-3; clone_size: many; d_call: -; cdr3_aa: CSAMTDTQYF; cdr3_nt: TGCAGTGCCATGACAGATACGCAGTATTTT
v_call: TRBV4-2; j_call: TRBJ2-7; clone_size: -; d_call: -; cdr3_aa: CASSQGFGGTSYEQYF; cdr3_nt: TGTGCCAGCAGCCAAGGATTCGGCGGGACCTCCTACGAGCAGTACTTC
v_call: TRBV15; j_call: TRBJ1-2; clone_size: many; d_call: -; cdr3_aa: CATSRDRGTYGYTF; cdr3_nt: TGTGCCACCAGCAGAGATCGAGGGACCTATGGCTACACCTTC
v_call: TRBV12-3/TRBV12-4; j_call: TRBJ2-1; clone_size: many; d_call: -; cdr3_aa: CASSLVTAFYNEQFF; cdr3_nt: TGTGCCAGCAGTTTAGTGACGGCCTTCTACAATGAGCAGTTCTTC
v_call: TRBV30; j_call: TRBJ2-3; clone_size: few; d_call: TRBD1; cdr3_aa: CAWSPGQVRDTQYF; cdr3_nt: TGTGCCTGGAGTCCAGGACAGGTTCGGGATACGCAGTATTTT
v_call: TRBV28; j_call: TRBJ1-2; clone_size: few; d_call: -; cdr3_aa: CASNAREHYGYTF; cdr3_nt: TGTGCCAGCAACGCTCGAGAGCACTATGGCTACACCTTC
v_call: TRBV6-1; j_call: TRBJ2-7; clone_size: many; d_call: TRBD2; cdr3_aa: CASRRTSGMSGEQYF; cdr3_nt: TGTGCCAGCAGGCGGACTAGCGGGATGTCGGGGGAGCAGTACTTC
v_call: TRBV28; j_call: TRBJ2-7; clone_size: few; d_call: -; cdr3_aa: CASKERDSLVQYF; cdr3_nt: TGTGCCAGCAAAGAGAGGGACTCATTGGTGCAGTACTTC
v_call: TRBV11-3; j_call: TRBJ2-1; clone_size: many; d_call: -; cdr3_aa: CASSFTDSYNEQFF; cdr3_nt: TGTGCCAGCAGCTTCACGGACAGCTACAATGAGCAGTTCTTC
v_call: TRBV20-1; j_call: TRBJ2-7; clone_size: once; d_call: TRBD1; cdr3_aa: CSARDRVNYEQYF; cdr3_nt: TGCAGTGCCCGGGACAGGGTAAACTACGAGCAGTACTTC
v_call: TRBV4-2; j_call: TRBJ1-2; clone_size: many; d_call: TRBD1; cdr3_aa: CASSQDGTGAGGYGYTF; cdr3_nt: TGTGCCAGCAGCCAAGATGGGACCGGGGCAGGGGGTTATGGCTACACCTTC